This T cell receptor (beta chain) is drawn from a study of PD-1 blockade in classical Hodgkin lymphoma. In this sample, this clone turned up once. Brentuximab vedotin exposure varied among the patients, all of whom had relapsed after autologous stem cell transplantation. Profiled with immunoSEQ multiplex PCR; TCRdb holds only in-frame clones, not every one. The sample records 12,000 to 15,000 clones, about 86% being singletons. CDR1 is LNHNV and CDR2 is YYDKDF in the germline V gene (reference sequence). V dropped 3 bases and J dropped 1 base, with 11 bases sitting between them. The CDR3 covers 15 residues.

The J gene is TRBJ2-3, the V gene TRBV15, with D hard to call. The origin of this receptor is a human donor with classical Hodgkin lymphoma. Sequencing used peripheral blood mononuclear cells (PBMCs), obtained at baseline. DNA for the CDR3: TGTGCCACCAGCAGCCAGCTTAGTCGCACAGATACGCAGTATTTT. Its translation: CATSSQLSRTDTQYF.